The 19 T cell receptor beta chains below were found in one sample sequenced in a study of beta chain features in type 1 diabetes. Expressed TCRB transcripts got sequenced, as all isolated RNA was reverse transcribed. Clones were sequenced by immunoSEQ multiplex PCR, and TCRdb holds only the in-frame ones, with some missing. The table includes around 40,000 clones, 66% detected once. General study findings and limits: TCRB CDR3s were moderately but significantly shorter in Type 1 diabetes patients in all four CD4+ subsets.

The antigens these receptors bind are not known. The source material was Tregs from blood. These receptors came from a woman aged 18-30 years with type 1 diabetes.

The gene calls are TRBV5-1 and TRBJ2-5; the D gene is possibly TRBD1 (6 bases). Judging by the DNA end, TRBJ2-7 fits better; the J call may be wrong. The CDR3 runs 15 residues. Per the germline V gene, CDR1 is SGHRS and CDR2 is YFSETQ. In DNA form, the CDR3 reads TGCGCCAGCAGCTCAGGACAGCCAAGCTCCTACGAGCAGTACTTC. This sequence encodes CASSSGQPSSYEQYF.

This sequence joins TRBV7-2 and TRBJ2-3; tentatively, D is TRBD2 (5 bases). CDR1 and CDR2 from the germline V gene are SGHTA and FQGNSA. This CDR3 has 12 residues. V was trimmed by 5 bases and J by 6 bases, leaving 9 bases between them. Written as DNA, the CDR3 is TGTGCCAGCAGCCCGACGGGGGATACGCAGTATTTT. Protein: CASSPTGDTQYF. Full variable domain (rest looked up from reference TRBV7-2 and TRBJ2-3): GAGVSQSPSNKVTEKGKDVELRCDPISGHTALYWYRQSLGQGLEFLIYFQGNSAPDKSGLPSDRFSAERTGGSVSTLTIQRTQQEDSAVYLCASSPTGDTQYFGPGTRLTVL.

This clone appeared a few times. This sequence joins TRBV5-4 and TRBJ1-1, with D tentatively TRBD1 (6 bases). The V end lost 3 bases, the J end lost 4 bases, and 13 bases lay between the germline ends. This CDR3 is built from 14 residues. From germline, CDR1 is SGHNT and CDR2 YYREEE (reference sequence). The CDR3 is CASSSGTTLTEAFF. CDR3 coding DNA: TGTGCCAGCAGCTCCGGGACAACTCTCACTGAAGCTTTCTTT. The full variable domain, completed using reference TRBV5-4 and TRBJ1-1, is ETGVTQSPTHLIKTRGQQVTLRCSSQSGHNTVSWYQQALGQGPQFIFQYYREEENGRGNFPPRFSGLQFPNYSSELNVNALELDDSALYLCASSSGTTLTEAFFGQGTRLTVV.

V is TRBV6-1 and J is TRBJ2-7, with TRBD1 matching 8 bases. This CDR3 is built from 15 residues. V lost 4 bases to trimming and J lost 1 base; unmatched junction nucleotides: 6. Germline CDR1 MNHNS, CDR2 SASEGT. CDR3 amino acids: CASSGQTGVSYEQYF. In nucleotides, the CDR3 is TGTGCCAGCAGTGGGCAGACAGGGGTTTCCTACGAGCAGTACTTC.

The chain carries TRBV4-1 and TRBJ1-4; 8 nucleotides align to TRBD1. The germline V gene has CDR1 MGHRA and CDR2 YSYEKL. V shed 6 bases and J 8 bases; nucleotides not matched to a gene: 11. The CDR3 length is 15 residues. DNA for the CDR3: TGCGCCAGCAGGTCCGGACAGGGTGAGGGGGAAAAACTGTTTTTT. Residues: CASRSGQGEGEKLFF.

The rearrangement links TRBV25-1 to TRBJ1-2, with unresolved D. Germline V CDR1 and CDR2: MGHDK, SYGVNS. V was clipped by 2 bases and J by 3 bases, with 4 bases between them. CDR3 length: 12 residues. The CDR3 DNA is TGTGCCAGCAGTGAACCTTACTATGGCTACACCTTC. It is translated as CASSEPYYGYTF.

The genes are TRBV6-6 and TRBJ2-7; D uncertain. Germline-derived CDR1 and CDR2 are MNHNY and SVGAGI (reference sequence). V was trimmed by 0 bases and J by 12 bases, leaving 12 bases between them. This CDR3 has 12 amino acids. The CDR3, as DNA: TGTGCCAGCAGTTACTCCGGAGTCCAGCGGTACTTC. Protein product: CASSYSGVQRYF.

Only a few counts were recorded for this clone. This chain joins TRBV7-9 and TRBJ1-1; D gene ambiguous. Trimming cost V 6 bases and J 7 bases, with 9 bases left between them. Germline CDR1 and CDR2: SEHNR and FQNEAQ (reference sequence). CDR3 length: 11 residues. The CDR3 loop reads CASSLAGEAFF. The CDR3 DNA reads TGTGCCAGCAGTCTAGCTGGTGAAGCTTTCTTT.

The gene calls are TRBV10-3 and TRBJ1-2; 9 bases fit TRBD1. The CDR3 is 11 residues long. The germline gives CDR1 ENHRY, CDR2 SYGVKD. After removal of 10 bases from V and 8 bases from J, the junction contained 5 bases not matched to a gene. The CDR3 region is CATHTGGGYTF. The CDR3 bases are TGTGCCACCCATACAGGGGGCGGCTACACCTTC.

The rearrangement uses TRBV19 and TRBJ2-7; D perhaps matches TRBD2 (5 bases). Germline lookup yields CDR1 LNHDA and CDR2 SQIVND (reference sequence). CDR3 length: 14 amino acids. The germline V and J ends were trimmed by 7 bases and 1 base, with 14 bases remaining between them. CDR3 DNA: TGTGCCAGTAATGTCGGGGTCGGATCCTACGAGCAGTACTTC. Translation gives CASNVGVGSYEQYF.

In this sample, this clone turned up a few times. V usage is TRBV18 and J usage is TRBJ1-4, with a weak D call TRBD1 (5 bases). The V end lost 4 bases, the J end lost 5 bases, and 11 bases lay between the germline ends. In germline, CDR1 is KGHSH, CDR2 LQKENI. The CDR3 extends over 14 amino acids. This chain's CDR3 is CASSLIRGNEKLFF. Here the CDR3 DNA reads TGTGCCAGCTCACTCATCCGGGGGAATGAAAAACTGTTTTTT.

V gene TRBV7-2 combines with J gene TRBJ2-7; TRBD1 agrees at 7 bases. Germline CDR1 and CDR2: SGHTA and FQGNSA. Germline trimming cut 5 bases from V and 3 bases from J; bases unmatched to any gene: 4. The CDR3 is made up of 13 amino acids. The CDR3 loop is CASSPGQLYEQYF. The CDR3 DNA reads TGTGCCAGCAGCCCGGGACAGCTCTACGAGCAGTACTTC.

J is TRBJ2-1 and V is TRBV29-1; 8 bases match TRBD2. The CDR3 is 14 residues long. CDR1 and CDR2 from the germline V gene are SQVTM and ANQGSEA. V was clipped by 6 bases and J by 3 bases; unmatched bases: 7. CDR3 loop: CSVTGGPFYNEQFF. In DNA form, the CDR3 reads TGCAGCGTCACGGGGGGGCCCTTCTACAATGAGCAGTTCTTC.

V is TRBV5-1 and J is TRBJ2-7, with TRBD2 identical over 14 bases. Germline V gene data show CDR1 as SGHRS and CDR2 as YFSETQ. This CDR3 comprises 15 residues. With V trimmed by 2 bases and J by 5 bases, 3 bases remained unmatched. The CDR3 loop is CASSLTGLAGDEQYF. The CDR3 DNA reads as TGCGCCAGCAGCTTAACGGGACTAGCGGGAGACGAGCAGTACTTC.

V usage is TRBV27 and J usage is TRBJ2-5; D uncertain. The ends were cut back, 4 bases at V and 4 bases at J, with 10 bases in the middle. This CDR3 is 13 amino acids long. Germline CDR1 reads MNHEY; CDR2 reads SMNVEV (reference sequence). The CDR3 DNA is TGTGCCAGCAGTTATCGGGTTCGAGAGACCCAGTACTTC. Translation gives CASSYRVRETQYF.

The chain is built from TRBV7-2 and TRBJ2-7; 7 positions agree with TRBD1. With 1 base clipped from V and 3 bases from J, the junction kept 6 bases outside the gene matches. Germline V lookup: CDR1 SGHTA, CDR2 FQGNSA. This CDR3 comprises 15 residues. The CDR3: CASSLEPGQSYEQYF. CDR3 sequence (DNA): TGTGCCAGCAGCTTAGAGCCGGGACAGAGCTACGAGCAGTACTTC.

J is TRBJ2-3 and V is TRBV7-2; 11 bases are shared with TRBD2. The J segment lost 5 bases and the V segment lost 5 bases, leaving 3 bases of the junction unmatched. The CDR3 length is 14 residues. The germline gives CDR1 SGHTA, CDR2 FQGNSA. CDR3 residues: CASSAGTSGDTQYF. Here the CDR3 DNA reads TGTGCCAGCAGCGCCGGGACTAGCGGAGATACGCAGTATTTT.

This clone was found a few times. CDR3 DNA sequence: TGTGCCAGCTCACCGACACCCCCTGGCTACACCTTC. This gives the protein CASSPTPPGYTF. This rearrangement joins TRBV18 to TRBJ1-2; the D is unclear. V shed 3 bases and J shed 7 bases, with 9 bases lying between them. From germline, CDR1 is KGHSH and CDR2 LQKENI. The CDR3 length is 12 residues.

This rearrangement joins TRBV28 to TRBJ2-3, with D possibly being TRBD1 (5 bases). CDR1 is MDHEN and CDR2 is SYDVKM in the germline V gene. Trimming cost V 3 bases and J 7 bases, with 14 bases left between them. This CDR3 contains 14 residues. CDR3 protein: CASSLVKWGYTQYF. As DNA, the CDR3 is TGTGCCAGCAGTTTGGTAAAATGGGGCTATACGCAGTATTTT.